These 28 T cell receptor beta chains came from one sample sequenced in a study of shared clonotypes between healthy human individuals. Produced via immunoSEQ multiplex PCR; TCRdb's table is partial and in-frame only. The table lists roughly 2.2 million clones, just over 90% of them singletons. The specimen was naive CD4+ T cells from PBMCs. Subset indicated: CD45RA+ positively selected. These receptors originate from a young man in good health. Some clones in this sample may be carry-over from other donors' samples.

The chain combines TRBV28 with TRBJ2-5; 13 bases are a match to TRBD2. CDR1 MDHEN and CDR2 SYDVKM come from the germline V gene. The trim removed 2 bases at V and 3 bases at J, leaving 3 bases unmatched. The CDR3 is 16 amino acids. CDR3 sequence reads: CASSLRTSGGEETQYF. The CDR3 DNA sequence: TGTGCCAGCAGTTTAAGGACTAGCGGGGGCGAAGAGACCCAGTACTTC.

Points on this clone: Distinct nucleotide sequences in the sample also encode this CDR3. V and J are TRBV9 and TRBJ2-3; D is ambiguous. Germline V gene lookup returns CDR1 SGDLS and CDR2 YYNGEE. With 2 bases removed from V and 5 bases from J, the gap between germline ends came to 3 bases. This CDR3 region has 11 residues. The CDR3 nucleotides read TGTGCCAGCAGCGTGGGAGATACGCAGTATTTT. It translates to CASSVGDTQYF.

This chain links TRBV28 with TRBJ2-7, with D tentatively TRBD1 (6 bases). Deletions cut 10 bases from V and 3 bases from J, with 16 bases between. CDR1 and CDR2 (germline): MDHEN, SYDVKM. The CDR3 length is 13 residues. This chain's CDR3 is CATQGSRVYEQYF. CDR3 nucleotide sequence: TGTGCCACCCAGGGGTCCCGGGTCTACGAGCAGTACTTC.

The chain combines TRBV18 with TRBJ1-2; 9 positions agree with TRBD1. This CDR3 spans 13 amino acids. With V trimmed by 2 bases and J by 7 bases, 2 bases remained unmatched. Germline V gene lookup returns CDR1 KGHSH and CDR2 LQKENI. CDR3 in amino acids: CASSPETGGGYTF. In nucleotides, the CDR3 is TGTGCCAGCTCACCAGAGACAGGGGGTGGCTACACCTTC.

This chain uses TRBV5-1 with TRBJ2-7; the D is unclear. The CDR3 runs to 15 residues. Trimming removed 5 bases from V and 1 base from J, with 16 bases in between. Germline values: CDR1 SGHRS, CDR2 YFSETQ. CDR3 residues: CASRTDPNTSYEQYF. The CDR3 DNA is TGCGCCAGCAGAACGGACCCAAACACGTCCTACGAGCAGTACTTC.

J is TRBJ2-2 and V is TRBV28, with D possibly TRBD1 on 6 matching bases. Looked up from germline, CDR1 is MDHEN and CDR2 is SYDVKM. The CDR3 has 16 amino acids. Trimming shortened V by 6 bases and J by 3 bases, and 17 bases separated the two germline ends. The CDR3 nucleotides read TGTGCCAGCAGGGGGGCCTACGGCATCGACACCGGGGAGCTGTTTTTT. Translated: CASRGAYGIDTGELFF.

The V gene is TRBV28, the J gene TRBJ2-7, with 9 bases fitting TRBD2. The CDR3 spans 16 residues. V lost 2 bases, J lost 0 bases, and 5 bases stayed unmatched. CDR1 MDHEN and CDR2 SYDVKM come from the germline V gene. The CDR3 is CASSLPLAGRSYEQYF. DNA for the CDR3: TGTGCCAGCAGTTTACCACTAGCGGGTCGCTCCTACGAGCAGTACTTC.

The chain has TRBV7-8 and TRBJ1-5, with 7 bases matching TRBD1. J lost 2 bases, V lost 5 bases, and 9 bases had no gene match. CDR1 is SGHVS, CDR2 FQNEAQ, per germline. This CDR3 contains 16 residues. This chain's CDR3 is CASSQKQGGGNQPQHF. The CDR3 DNA sequence: TGTGCCAGCAGCCAAAAGCAGGGGGGAGGCAATCAGCCCCAGCATTTT.

This rearrangement joins TRBV5-6 to TRBJ2-1, with D tentatively TRBD2 (5 bases). The CDR3 covers 16 residues. CDR1 and CDR2 (germline): SGHDT, YYEEEE. The ends were cut back, 0 bases at V and 7 bases at J, with 17 bases in the middle. CDR3 DNA: TGTGCCAGCAGCTTGGACTTGGGAGAAGCCCGAAATGAGCAGTTCTTC. Translating it yields CASSLDLGEARNEQFF.

J is TRBJ2-3 and V is TRBV9, with a tentative D call TRBD2 (6 bases). Germline lookup yields CDR1 SGDLS and CDR2 YYNGEE. V lost 1 base, J lost 1 base, and 10 bases lay in between. This CDR3 has 15 amino acids. The chain's CDR3 is CASSVLSSGTDTQYF. Written as DNA, the CDR3 is TGTGCCAGCAGCGTACTGTCTAGCGGCACAGATACGCAGTATTTT.

This chain connects TRBV10-3 to TRBJ2-1; 12 bases align to TRBD2. The CDR3 totals 16 residues. From germline, CDR1 is ENHRY and CDR2 SYGVKD. The V segment lost 5 bases and the J segment 1 base; nucleotides outside the gene matches: 3. The DNA of the CDR3 is TGTGCCATCAGTCGACTAGCGGGAGAATCCTACAATGAGCAGTTCTTC. Its translation is CAISRLAGESYNEQFF.

This sequence joins TRBV30 and TRBJ2-4; unclear D gene. CDR3 length: 16 amino acids. Trimming stripped 3 bases from V and 8 bases from J, with 23 bases between. Germline V gives CDR1 GTSNPN, CDR2 SVGIG (reference sequence). CDR3 residues: CAWRLSWTQARDIQYF. DNA for the CDR3: TGTGCCTGGAGGCTAAGTTGGACCCAGGCTCGAGACATTCAGTACTTC.

This chain connects TRBV5-1 to TRBJ2-5, with no clear D. The CDR3 sequence is 15 residues long. The V gene lost 0 bases and the J gene lost 4 bases, with 13 bases spanning the gap. Germline-derived CDR1 and CDR2 are SGHRS and YFSETQ. The CDR3 sequence: CASSLEALLRETQYF. CDR3 DNA: TGCGCCAGCAGCTTGGAAGCCCTATTACGAGAGACCCAGTACTTC.

This clone appeared once. The CDR3, as DNA: TGTGCCAGTACCCCTTGGGGCAGAGAGAACACCGGGGAGCTGTTTTTT. Its translation: CASTPWGRENTGELFF. The chain links TRBV19 to TRBJ2-2; tentatively, D is TRBD1 (5 bases). There are 16 residues in the CDR3. Trimming shortened V by 7 bases and J by 1 base, and 16 bases separated the two germline ends. From germline, CDR1 is LNHDA and CDR2 SQIVND (reference sequence).

The genes are TRBV7-9 and TRBJ2-6, with D perhaps TRBD2 (6 bases). Trimming cost V 8 bases and J 0 bases, with 20 bases left between them. Germline loops: CDR1 SEHNR, CDR2 FQNEAQ (reference sequence). The CDR3 runs to 18 residues. DNA for the CDR3: TGTGCCAGCTTATGGAGGGGCACATCCAACTCTGGGGCCAACGTCCTGACTTTC. Translation gives CASLWRGTSNSGANVLTF.

The rearrangement links TRBV6-1 to TRBJ1-3; 9 bases line up with TRBD1. In germline, CDR1 is MNHNS, CDR2 SASEGT. The CDR3 spans 13 residues. J gave up 8 bases and V 5 bases, and 4 bases lay outside the gene matches. CDR3 residues: CASSQDRGDTIYF. The CDR3 region has the DNA TGTGCCAGCAGTCAGGACAGGGGTGACACCATATATTTT.

The chain is built from TRBV9 and TRBJ2-7; D not certain. Per germline, CDR1 SGDLS and CDR2 YYNGEE. V lost 4 bases and J 0 bases, leaving 14 bases between the germline ends. The CDR3 extends over 15 amino acids. For the CDR3, the DNA is TGTGCCAGCAGCCCCCTGGTCCAGAGCTCCTACGAGCAGTACTTC. Translation: CASSPLVQSSYEQYF.

The chain has TRBV18 and TRBJ1-4; TRBD1 agrees at 9 bases. V shed 6 bases, J shed 7 bases, and the junction held 9 bases outside the gene matches. CDR1 and CDR2 from the germline V gene are KGHSH and LQKENI. There are 15 residues in the CDR3. The CDR3 DNA follows: TGTGCCAGCTCCCTCAATACAGGGGGCGGTGAAAAACTGTTTTTT. Translation: CASSLNTGGGEKLFF.

This rearrangement joins TRBV14 to TRBJ1-2, with 9 positions matching TRBD1. V lost 0 bases, J lost 7 bases, and 6 bases stayed unmatched. CDR1 is SGHDN and CDR2 is FVKESK in the germline V gene. This CDR3 is 15 amino acids long. For the CDR3, the DNA is TGTGCCAGCAGCCAAGATGGGACAGGGATCGGTGGCTACACCTTC. Protein: CASSQDGTGIGGYTF. Filled out from reference TRBV14 and TRBJ1-2, the complete variable domain reads EAGVTQFPSHSVIEKGQTVTLRCDPISGHDNLYWYRRVMGKEIKFLLHFVKESKQDESGMPNNRFLAERTGGTYSTLKVQPAELEDSGVYFCASSQDGTGIGGYTFGSGTRLTVV.

The rearrangement uses TRBV28 and TRBJ1-1; TRBD1 is a possible D gene (5 bases). The CDR3 covers 14 residues. Looked up from germline, CDR1 is MDHEN and CDR2 is SYDVKM. Trimming cost V 3 bases and J 10 bases, with 18 bases left between them. The chain's CDR3 is CASSFAPGGFGAFF. Here the CDR3 DNA reads TGTGCCAGCAGTTTTGCACCGGGGGGGTTCGGAGCTTTCTTT.

The chain recombines TRBV11-2 with TRBJ2-1; D perhaps matches TRBD2 (6 bases). Germline V gene data show CDR1 as SGHAT and CDR2 as FQNNGV. The CDR3 sequence is 17 residues long. Trimming removed 2 bases from V and 3 bases from J, with 17 bases in between. In DNA, the CDR3 is TGTGCCAGCAGCTTATCTGGCGGGACCCTCATCTACAATGAGCAGTTCTTC. This gives the protein CASSLSGGTLIYNEQFF.

This chain joins TRBV4-3 and TRBJ2-7; the D gene is possibly TRBD2 (6 bases). The CDR3 spans 16 residues. Germline V gene sequence: CDR1 LGHNA, CDR2 YSLEER. Trimming took off 1 base at V and 4 bases at J, with 17 bases between the two ends. Here the CDR3 DNA reads TGCGCCAGCAGCCAAGTCGGCGGGGAGTTGGGATACGAGCAGTACTTC. This gives the protein CASSQVGGELGYEQYF.

This clone has only one observation. This same CDR3 is encoded by further DNA sequences in the sample. The V gene is TRBV9, the J gene TRBJ2-7, with no clear D. Between the trimmed V and J ends, which lost 0 bases and 1 base, there was a span of 5 bases. CDR1 is SGDLS and CDR2 is YYNGEE in the germline V gene. The CDR3 is made up of 13 amino acids. The chain's CDR3 is CASSVASSYEQYF. CDR3 in DNA: TGTGCCAGCAGCGTAGCCAGTTCCTACGAGCAGTACTTC.

The chain recombines TRBV5-1 with TRBJ2-2; tentatively, D is TRBD2 (5 bases). CDR1 and CDR2 from the germline V gene are SGHRS and YFSETQ. Trimming removed 2 bases at V and 4 bases at J, with 12 bases between. This CDR3 has 15 residues. The CDR3 sequence: CASSFGGLSTGELFF. The CDR3 DNA reads TGCGCCAGCAGCTTTGGCGGGTTGTCCACCGGGGAGCTGTTTTTT.

The chain is built from TRBV25-1 and TRBJ2-5; D uncertain. Trimming cost V 6 bases and J 0 bases, with 14 bases left between them. This CDR3 is built from 15 residues. Germline V lookup: CDR1 MGHDK, CDR2 SYGVNS. The CDR3 loop is CASRALSMYQETQYF. Here the CDR3 DNA reads TGTGCCAGCAGGGCCCTCTCGATGTACCAAGAGACCCAGTACTTC.

V usage is TRBV30 and J usage is TRBJ1-1; D not certain. Germline CDR1 and CDR2: GTSNPN and SVGIG (reference sequence). V lost 1 base, J lost 7 bases, and 7 bases lay in between. The CDR3 consists of 11 residues. The CDR3 reads CAWSGTYEAFF. CDR3 coding DNA: TGTGCCTGGAGTGGCACGTATGAAGCTTTCTTT.

The chain combines TRBV28 with TRBJ1-1, with TRBD1 as a possible D gene (6 bases). CDR3 length equals 15 residues. The V end lost 7 bases, the J end lost 5 bases, and 20 bases lay between the germline ends. Germline assignment: CDR1 MDHEN and CDR2 SYDVKM. CDR3 bases: TGTGCCAGCAACAAGGGGACGGGGGGCTTTACTGAAGCTTTCTTT. Protein: CASNKGTGGFTEAFF.

This clone was counted a single time. The chain links TRBV6-5 to TRBJ2-3, with TRBD2 matching over 9 bases. The CDR3 is made up of 15 amino acids. Losses at the gene ends were 6 bases for V and 6 bases for J; bases not matched to a gene: 10. In germline, CDR1 is MNHEY, CDR2 SVGAGI. The CDR3 bases are TGTGCCAGCAGAGCGGGACTAGCATCGGTGGATACGCAGTATTTT. Its protein is CASRAGLASVDTQYF.